These T cell receptor beta chains were read from a single sample in a study of graft-versus-host responses after intestinal transplantation. No antigen has been assigned to these receptors. Measured with immunoSEQ multiplex PCR; TCRdb has only the in-frame clones, and not every one. The repertoire consists of around 100,000 clones, with roughly 93% occurring once and the leading ten covering approximately 1%. The sample in question was unstimulated CD8+ T cells sorted from spleen or lymph node cells, obtained before transplant. All receptors derive from a human donor who was the organ donor for an intestinal transplant. CDR3s include the opening cysteine and the closing phenylalanine or tryptophan. The D gene is left open where the match is weak. Clone size is not always given. Where it is, it says once, few, many or a class for expanded clones.

D | size | J | V | CDR3 | DNA
TRBD2 | NA | TRBJ2-7 | TRBV6-6 | CASSPTSGTLYEQYF | TGTGCCAGCAGCCCTACTAGCGGGACCCTCTACGAGCAGTACTTC
NA | NA | TRBJ1-1 | TRBV6-1 | CASSEGGNTEAFF | TGTGCCAGCAGTGAAGGGGGGAACACTGAAGCTTTCTTT
TRBD2 | NA | TRBJ2-7 | TRBV28 | CASTGSSGSYEQYF | TGTGCCAGCACCGGGTCTAGCGGCTCCTACGAGCAGTACTTC
NA | NA | TRBJ1-5 | TRBV13 | CASSLGNFGNQPQHF | TGTGCCAGCAGCTTAGGGAATTTCGGCAATCAGCCCCAGCATTTT
TRBD1 | NA | TRBJ1-5 | TRBV19 | CASSIVGQGQPQHF | TGTGCCAGTAGTATAGTGGGACAGGGGCAGCCCCAGCATTTT
TRBD2 | NA | TRBJ2-1 | TRBV29-1 | CSVPTSGLINEQFF | TGCAGCGTCCCAACTAGCGGGCTCATCAATGAGCAGTTCTTC
NA | NA | TRBJ2-1 | TRBV6-5 | CASSYVGNEQFF | TGTGCCAGCAGTTATGTGGGGAATGAGCAGTTCTTC
TRBD2 | once | TRBJ2-7 | TRBV19 | CASSIVLASDEQYF | TGTGCCAGTAGTATAGTACTAGCGTCGGACGAGCAGTACTTC
TRBD1 | NA | TRBJ2-3 | TRBV7-2 | CASSVRDRFTDTQYF | TGTGCCAGCAGCGTCCGGGACAGGTTCACAGATACGCAGTATTTT
NA | NA | TRBJ2-2 | TRBV9 | CASGPANTGELFF | TGTGCCAGCGGCCCAGCGAACACCGGGGAGCTGTTTTTT
NA | once | TRBJ1-1 | TRBV5-1 | CASSLGTNTEAFF | TGCGCCAGCAGCTTGGGAACGAACACTGAAGCTTTCTTT
TRBD1 | NA | TRBJ1-3 | TRBV28 | CASSSGTGRNTIYF | TGTGCCAGCAGTTCCGGGACAGGGAGAAACACCATATATTTT
TRBD1 | NA | TRBJ2-3 | TRBV9 | CASSVATGSSTDTQYF | TGTGCCAGCAGCGTAGCGACAGGGTCTAGCACAGATACGCAGTATTTT
TRBD1 | NA | TRBJ1-2 | TRBV14 | CASSQVPLRQGTFYGYTF | TGTGCCAGCAGCCAAGTTCCCCTGCGACAGGGGACATTCTATGGCTACACCTTC
NA | NA | TRBJ2-5 | TRBV29-1 | CSGERETQYF | TGCAGCGGGGAACGCGAGACCCAGTACTTC
NA | NA | TRBJ2-7 | TRBV7-2 | CASSLSLQEYSYEQYF | TGTGCCAGCAGCTTATCTCTCCAGGAATACTCCTACGAGCAGTACTTC
NA | NA | TRBJ2-5 | TRBV29-1 | CSVEELNLTQYF | TGCAGCGTTGAAGAATTGAATTTGACCCAGTACTTC
NA | NA | TRBJ2-7 | TRBV2 | CASETEDYEQYF | TGTGCCAGCGAGACAGAGGACTACGAGCAGTACTTC
NA | NA | TRBJ1-1 | TRBV4-2 | CASSQGLMNTEAFF | TGTGCCAGCAGCCAAGGGTTAATGAACACTGAAGCTTTCTTT
TRBD2 | NA | TRBJ2-3 | TRBV5-6 | CASSPGLAGEEVVDTQYF | TGTGCCAGCAGCCCGGGACTAGCGGGAGAAGAGGTAGTGGATACGCAGTATTTT